This T cell receptor (beta chain) was recorded in a study of vaccination effects on CD4 cells after COVID-19. In the study overall: At 16 days and one week before vaccination, a couple of convalescent patients gave samples.

With the ViraFEST assay, the study expanded antigen-specific CD4+ T cells using viral peptide pools, then sequenced them. Culture proceeded for 10 days, and CD4+ T cells were then isolated. Between March and December 2020, the person had a SARS-CoV-2 infection that PCR confirmed. Half the medium was swapped for IL-2 medium on days 3 and 7. V dropped 0 bases and J dropped 0 bases, with 8 bases sitting between them. Per the germline V gene, CDR1 is GTSNPN and CDR2 is SVGIG (reference sequence). The CDR3 has 14 residues. Profiled with immunoSEQ multiplex PCR; TCRdb holds only in-frame clones, not every one. Among 25,000 to 35,000 clones, approximately 72% were seen once, and the ten largest hold around 28%. Study-level findings and limits: Marked clonal contraction of infection- and vaccine-induced clones was seen late after vaccination.

About this clone: The antigen is undetermined.

This specimen consisted of CD4+ T cells from PBMCs cultured with a peptide pool, obtained before COVID-19 vaccination. The chain carries TRBV30 and TRBJ1-2; D ambiguous. The source of this sequence is a human donor who had a prior SARS-CoV-2 infection. CDR3: CAWSVPVANYGYTF. CDR3 DNA: TGTGCCTGGAGTGTACCCGTCGCTAACTATGGCTACACCTTC.